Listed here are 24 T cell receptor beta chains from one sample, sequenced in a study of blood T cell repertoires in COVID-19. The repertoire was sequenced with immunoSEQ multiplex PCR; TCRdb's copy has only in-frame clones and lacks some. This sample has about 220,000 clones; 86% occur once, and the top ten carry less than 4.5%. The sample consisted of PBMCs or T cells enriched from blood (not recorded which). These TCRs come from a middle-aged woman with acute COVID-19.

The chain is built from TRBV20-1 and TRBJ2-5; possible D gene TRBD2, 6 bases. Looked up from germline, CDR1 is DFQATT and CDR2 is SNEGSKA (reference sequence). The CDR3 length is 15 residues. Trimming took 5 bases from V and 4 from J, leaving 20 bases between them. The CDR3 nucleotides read TGCAGTGCTGGTGACAGTAGGAGGGGCTCAGAGACCCAGTACTTC. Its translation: CSAGDSRRGSETQYF.

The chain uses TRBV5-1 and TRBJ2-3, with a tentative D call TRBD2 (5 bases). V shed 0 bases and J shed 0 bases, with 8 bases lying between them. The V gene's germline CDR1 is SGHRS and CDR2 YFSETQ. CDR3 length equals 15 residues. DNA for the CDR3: TGCGCCAGCAGCTTGGGTCTAGCTAGCACAGATACGCAGTATTTT. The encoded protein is CASSLGLASTDTQYF.

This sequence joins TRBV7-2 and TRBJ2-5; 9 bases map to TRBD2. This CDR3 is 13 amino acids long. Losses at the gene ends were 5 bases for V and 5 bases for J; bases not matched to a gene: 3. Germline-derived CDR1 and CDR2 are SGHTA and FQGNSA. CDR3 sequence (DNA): TGTGCCAGCAGCGTCCTAGCGGGGGAGACCCAGTACTTC. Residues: CASSVLAGETQYF.

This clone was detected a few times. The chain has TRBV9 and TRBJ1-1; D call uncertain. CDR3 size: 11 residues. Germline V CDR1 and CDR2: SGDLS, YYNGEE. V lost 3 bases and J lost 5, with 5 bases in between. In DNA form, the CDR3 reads TGTGCCAGCAGCGCCTTGACTGAAGCTTTCTTT. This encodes CASSALTEAFF.

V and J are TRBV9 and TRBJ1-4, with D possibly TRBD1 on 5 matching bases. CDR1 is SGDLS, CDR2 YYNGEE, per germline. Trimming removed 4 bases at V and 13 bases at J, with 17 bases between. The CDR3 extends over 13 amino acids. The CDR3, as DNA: TGTGCCAGCAGCCCCCGGGGGAGCCCAGGACTGTTTTTT. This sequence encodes CASSPRGSPGLFF.

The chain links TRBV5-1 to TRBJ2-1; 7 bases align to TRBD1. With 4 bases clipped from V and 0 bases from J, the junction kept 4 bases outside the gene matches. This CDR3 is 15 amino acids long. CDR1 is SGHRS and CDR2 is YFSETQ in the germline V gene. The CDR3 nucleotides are TGCGCCAGCAGCCCGGGACAGATCTCCTACAATGAGCAGTTCTTC. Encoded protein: CASSPGQISYNEQFF. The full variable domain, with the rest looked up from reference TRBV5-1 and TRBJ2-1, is KAGVTQTPRYLIKTRGQQVTLSCSPISGHRSVSWYQQTPGQGLQFLFEYFSETQRNKGNFPGRFSGRQFSNSRSEMNVSTLELGDSALYLCASSPGQISYNEQFFGPGTRLTVL.

The CDR3 DNA reads as TGTGCCAGCAGCTTAGGTCCGGGGCAGCCCCAGCATTTT. This codes for CASSLGPGQPQHF. J is TRBJ1-5 and V is TRBV7-9, with D unresolved. The CDR3 runs 13 residues. Trimming pared 1 base from V and 7 bases from J, leaving 8 bases between. Germline assignment: CDR1 SEHNR and CDR2 FQNEAQ (reference sequence).

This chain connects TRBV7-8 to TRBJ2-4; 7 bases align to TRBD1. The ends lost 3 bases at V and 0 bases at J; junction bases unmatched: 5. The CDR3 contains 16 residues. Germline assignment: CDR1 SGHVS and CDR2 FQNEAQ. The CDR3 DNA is TGTGCCAGCAGCTTGTCAGGGGGAGTAGCCAAAAACATTCAGTACTTC. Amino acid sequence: CASSLSGGVAKNIQYF.

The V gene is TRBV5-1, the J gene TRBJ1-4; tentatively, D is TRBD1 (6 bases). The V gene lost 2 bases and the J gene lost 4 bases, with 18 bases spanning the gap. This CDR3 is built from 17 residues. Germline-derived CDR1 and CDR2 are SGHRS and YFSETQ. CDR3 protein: CASSLRGGGQNNEKLFF. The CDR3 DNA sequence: TGCGCCAGCAGCTTAAGAGGAGGCGGACAGAATAATGAAAAACTGTTTTTT.

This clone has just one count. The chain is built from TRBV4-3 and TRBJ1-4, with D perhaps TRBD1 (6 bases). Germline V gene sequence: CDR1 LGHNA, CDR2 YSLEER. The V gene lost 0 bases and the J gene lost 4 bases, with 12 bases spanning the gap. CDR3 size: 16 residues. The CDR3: CASSQDLGGGNEKLFF. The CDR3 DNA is TGCGCCAGCAGCCAAGACTTAGGGGGGGGTAATGAAAAACTGTTTTTT.

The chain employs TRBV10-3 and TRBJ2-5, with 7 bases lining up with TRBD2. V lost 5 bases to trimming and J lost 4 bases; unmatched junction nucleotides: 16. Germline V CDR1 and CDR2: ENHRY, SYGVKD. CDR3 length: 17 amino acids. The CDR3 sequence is CAISPRLPQRGGETQYF. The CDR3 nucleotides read TGTGCCATCAGTCCCCGCCTTCCTCAGCGGGGTGGAGAGACCCAGTACTTC.

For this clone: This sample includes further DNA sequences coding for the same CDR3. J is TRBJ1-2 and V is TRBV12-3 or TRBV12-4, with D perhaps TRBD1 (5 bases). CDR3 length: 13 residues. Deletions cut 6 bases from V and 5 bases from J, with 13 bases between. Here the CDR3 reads CASSLDRIYGYTF. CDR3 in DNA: TGTGCCAGCAGCCTTGACAGAATTTATGGCTACACCTTC.

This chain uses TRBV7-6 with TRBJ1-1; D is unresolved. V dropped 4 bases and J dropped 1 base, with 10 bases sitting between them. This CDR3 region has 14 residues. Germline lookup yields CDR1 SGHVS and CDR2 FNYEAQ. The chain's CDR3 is CASSSGMKNTEAFF. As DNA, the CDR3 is TGTGCCAGCAGCTCCGGGATGAAGAACACTGAAGCTTTCTTT.

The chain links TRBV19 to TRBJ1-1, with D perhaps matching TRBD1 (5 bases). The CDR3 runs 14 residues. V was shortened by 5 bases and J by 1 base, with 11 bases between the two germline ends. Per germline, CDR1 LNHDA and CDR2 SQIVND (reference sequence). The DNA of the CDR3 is TGTGCCAGTAGTCCCAGGGTGGGGAACACTGAAGCTTTCTTT. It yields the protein CASSPRVGNTEAFF.

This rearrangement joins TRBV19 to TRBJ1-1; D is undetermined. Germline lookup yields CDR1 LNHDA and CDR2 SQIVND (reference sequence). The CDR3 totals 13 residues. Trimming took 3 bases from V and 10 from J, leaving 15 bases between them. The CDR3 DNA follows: TGTGCCAGTAGTATTACGGGATCCCTCAGAGCTTTCTTT. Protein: CASSITGSLRAFF.

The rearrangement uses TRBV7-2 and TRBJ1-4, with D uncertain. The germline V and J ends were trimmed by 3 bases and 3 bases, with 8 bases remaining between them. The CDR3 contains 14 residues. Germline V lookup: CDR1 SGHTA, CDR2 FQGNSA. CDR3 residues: CASSFSTANEKLFF. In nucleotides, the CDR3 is TGTGCCAGCAGCTTTAGTACAGCTAATGAAAAACTGTTTTTT.

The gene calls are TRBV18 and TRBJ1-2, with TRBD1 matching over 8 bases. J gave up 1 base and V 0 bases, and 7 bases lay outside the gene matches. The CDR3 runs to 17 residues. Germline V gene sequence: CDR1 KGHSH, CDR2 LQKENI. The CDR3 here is CASSPPTGAPGNYGYTF. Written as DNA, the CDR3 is TGTGCCAGCTCACCACCGACAGGGGCGCCCGGTAACTATGGCTACACCTTC.

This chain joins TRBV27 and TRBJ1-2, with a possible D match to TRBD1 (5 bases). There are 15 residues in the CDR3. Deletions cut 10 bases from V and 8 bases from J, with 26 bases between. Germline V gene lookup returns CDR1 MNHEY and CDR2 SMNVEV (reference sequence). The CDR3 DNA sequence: TGTGCCACCCGGGCTGGAAGGGGCGCAGCTTGGGGCTACACCTTC. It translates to CATRAGRGAAWGYTF.

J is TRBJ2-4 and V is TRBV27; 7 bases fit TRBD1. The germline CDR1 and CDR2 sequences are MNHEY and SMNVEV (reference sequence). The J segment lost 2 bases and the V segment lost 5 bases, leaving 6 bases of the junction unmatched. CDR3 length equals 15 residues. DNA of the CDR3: TGTGCCAGCAGTCAGACAGGGTTAACCAAAAACATTCAGTACTTC. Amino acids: CASSQTGLTKNIQYF.

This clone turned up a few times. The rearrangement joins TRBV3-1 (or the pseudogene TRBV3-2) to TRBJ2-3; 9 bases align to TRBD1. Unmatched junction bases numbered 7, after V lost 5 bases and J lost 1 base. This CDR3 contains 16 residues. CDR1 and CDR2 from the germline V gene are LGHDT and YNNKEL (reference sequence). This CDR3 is CASSTRDRVGTDTQYF. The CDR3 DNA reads TGTGCCAGCAGCACCCGGGACAGGGTGGGCACAGATACGCAGTATTTT.

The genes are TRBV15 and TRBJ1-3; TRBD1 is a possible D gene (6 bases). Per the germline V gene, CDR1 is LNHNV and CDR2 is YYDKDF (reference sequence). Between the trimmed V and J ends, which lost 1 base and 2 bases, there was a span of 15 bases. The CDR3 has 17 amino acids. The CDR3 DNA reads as TGTGCCACCAGCAGAGGGACAGTTCTGGGAGCTGGAAACACCATATATTTT. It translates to CATSRGTVLGAGNTIYF.

The CDR3 nucleotides read TGTGCCAGTAGTTTCGGGACGGGAGGAACTGAAGCTTTCTTT. Its translation is CASSFGTGGTEAFF. The chain recombines TRBV19 with TRBJ1-1; D is possibly TRBD1 (5 bases). The CDR3 loop spans 14 amino acids. Germline lookup yields CDR1 LNHDA and CDR2 SQIVND (reference sequence). Between the trimmed V and J ends, which lost 5 bases and 5 bases, there was a span of 15 bases.

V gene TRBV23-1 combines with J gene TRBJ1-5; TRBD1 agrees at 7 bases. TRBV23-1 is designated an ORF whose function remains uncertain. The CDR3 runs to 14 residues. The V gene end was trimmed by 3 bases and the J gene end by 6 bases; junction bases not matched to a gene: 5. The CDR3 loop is CASSHQGECQPQHF. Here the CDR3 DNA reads TGCGCCAGCAGTCATCAGGGGGAATGTCAGCCCCAGCATTTT.

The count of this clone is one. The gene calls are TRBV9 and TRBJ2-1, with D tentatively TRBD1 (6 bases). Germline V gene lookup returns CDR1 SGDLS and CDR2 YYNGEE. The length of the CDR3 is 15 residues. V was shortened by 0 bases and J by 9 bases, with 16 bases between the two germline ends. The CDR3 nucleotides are TGTGCCAGCAGCGTAGTACAGGGAACAACTAGTGAGCAGTTCTTC. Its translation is CASSVVQGTTSEQFF.